The 25 T cell receptor beta chains below come from one sample, sequenced in a study of PD-1 blockade in classical Hodgkin lymphoma. Time point defined: newly diagnosed, previously untreated cHL patient sample. With magnetic negative selection, CD4+ T cells were purified from PBMCs that had been thawed. The table came from immunoSEQ multiplex PCR; TCRdb's copy has only in-frame clones and leaves some out. The sample lists approximately 27,000 clones; roughly 90% were seen once. The sequencing input was CD4+ T cells from blood. These receptors were obtained from a human donor with classical Hodgkin lymphoma.

V is TRBV7-2 and J is TRBJ1-1; 7 nucleotides agree with TRBD1. V shed 5 bases, J shed 4 bases, and the junction held 10 bases outside the gene matches. Germline CDR1 and CDR2: SGHTA and FQGNSA. This CDR3 spans 15 amino acids. CDR3 sequence: CASSAWRGQGTEAFF. CDR3 bases: TGTGCCAGCAGCGCATGGAGGGGGCAGGGCACTGAAGCTTTCTTT.

This sequence joins TRBV9 and TRBJ2-2, with TRBD2 matching over 8 bases. CDR1 is SGDLS and CDR2 is YYNGEE in the germline V gene. J gave up 0 bases and V 3 bases, and 1 base lay outside the gene matches. The CDR3 is made up of 15 amino acids. The DNA of the CDR3 is TGTGCCAGCAGCGCACTAGCGGCGAACACCGGGGAGCTGTTTTTT. Translation: CASSALAANTGELFF.

The rearrangement uses TRBV28 and TRBJ2-1; D is possibly TRBD2 (6 bases). CDR3 length: 14 amino acids. V lost 3 bases and J lost 7, with 13 bases in between. The germline V gene encodes CDR1 MDHEN and CDR2 SYDVKM. The CDR3 protein is CASSFQRRGNEQFF. DNA of the CDR3: TGTGCCAGCAGTTTCCAGCGGAGGGGAAATGAGCAGTTCTTC.

This chain links TRBV9 with TRBJ2-5, with TRBD2 matching over 7 bases. Germline V gene lookup returns CDR1 SGDLS and CDR2 YYNGEE. Trimming took 2 bases from V and 4 from J; bases not matched to a gene: 8. The CDR3 consists of 15 residues. The CDR3 nucleotides read TGTGCCAGCAGCGTTTTTGCGGGAGTGGGAGAGACCCAGTACTTC. The encoded protein is CASSVFAGVGETQYF.

In DNA, the CDR3 is TGTGCCAGCAGCCAAGAGTTGGGGTACCAAGAGACCCAGTACTTC. This sequence encodes CASSQELGYQETQYF. The chain joins TRBV14 to TRBJ2-5; D unclear. Trimming removed 0 bases from V and 0 bases from J, with 8 bases in between. The CDR3 has 15 residues. Germline CDR1 and CDR2: SGHDN and FVKESK.

This clone turned up a few times. The chain employs TRBV28 and TRBJ2-7; 14 bases are a match to TRBD2. Trimming removed 6 bases from V and 11 bases from J; junction bases left unmatched: 6. Germline V CDR1 and CDR2: MDHEN, SYDVKM. CDR3 size: 13 residues. CDR3 amino acids: CASSTLTSGREYF. The CDR3 nucleotides read TGTGCCAGCAGCACCCTGACTAGCGGGAGGGAGTACTTC.

This rearrangement joins TRBV7-7 to TRBJ2-3; 8 bases match TRBD2. Per germline, CDR1 SSHAT and CDR2 FNYEAQ (reference sequence). V gave up 5 bases and J gave up 3 bases; unmatched junction bases: 7. The CDR3 sequence is 15 residues long. CDR3 coding DNA: TGTGCCAGCAGCGAAGGAGCGGGGGAAACAGATACGCAGTATTTT. It is translated as CASSEGAGETDTQYF. The full variable domain, completed using reference TRBV7-7 and TRBJ2-3, is GAGVSQSPRYKVTKRGQDVTLRCDPISSHATLYWYQQALGQGPEFLTYFNYEAQPDKSGLPSDRFSAERPEGSISTLTIQRTEQRDSAMYRCASSEGAGETDTQYFGPGTRLTVL.

J is TRBJ1-2 and V is TRBV5-1; no firm D call. V gave up 0 bases and J gave up 8 bases, with 20 bases separating them. This CDR3 comprises 16 residues. Germline V gene sequence: CDR1 SGHRS, CDR2 YFSETQ. The CDR3 spells CASSLDWADHPWGYTF. CDR3 sequence (DNA): TGCGCCAGCAGCTTGGACTGGGCAGACCACCCCTGGGGCTACACCTTC. The full variable domain, rest sourced from reference TRBV5-1 and TRBJ1-2, is KAGVTQTPRYLIKTRGQQVTLSCSPISGHRSVSWYQQTPGQGLQFLFEYFSETQRNKGNFPGRFSGRQFSNSRSEMNVSTLELGDSALYLCASSLDWADHPWGYTFGSGTRLTVV.

The chain has TRBV2 and TRBJ2-3; the match to TRBD1 covers 8 bases. The germline V gene has CDR1 SNHLY and CDR2 FYNNEI. CDR3 length: 15 amino acids. Trimming at V came to 5 bases and at J to 4 bases, leaving 8 bases not matched to a gene. CDR3 sequence reads: CASSRGQAEADTQYF. CDR3 nucleotide sequence: TGTGCCAGCAGTCGGGGACAGGCCGAGGCAGATACGCAGTATTTT.

This sequence joins TRBV2 and TRBJ1-1; 7 nucleotides align to TRBD1. Germline CDR1 is SNHLY and CDR2 is FYNNEI. The CDR3 has 12 residues. Trimming at V came to 5 bases and at J to 5 bases, leaving 2 bases not matched to a gene. The CDR3 loop is CASSFRGTEAFF. CDR3 sequence (DNA): TGTGCCAGCAGTTTCAGGGGGACTGAAGCTTTCTTT.

The gene calls are TRBV28 and TRBJ1-2, with D possibly being TRBD1 (6 bases). The CDR3 is 12 residues long. Germline loops: CDR1 MDHEN, CDR2 SYDVKM. V dropped 3 bases and J dropped 13 bases, with 15 bases sitting between them. This CDR3 reads CASSFLSQGRTF. DNA of the CDR3: TGTGCCAGCAGTTTCCTCTCACAGGGCCGCACCTTC.

The chain combines TRBV5-8 with TRBJ1-2, with no clear D. The V gene's germline CDR1 is SGHTS and CDR2 YDEGEE. This CDR3 has 15 amino acids. V lost 0 bases and J lost 4, with 13 bases in between. The CDR3 region has the DNA TGTGCCAGCAGCTTGGGACCGCACCCTCTCTATGGCTACACCTTC. Protein: CASSLGPHPLYGYTF. Complete variable domain (other parts from reference TRBV5-8 and TRBJ1-2): EAGVTQSPTHLIKTRGQQATLRCSPISGHTSVYWYQQALGLGLQFLLWYDEGEERNRGNFPPRFSGRQFPNYSSELNVNALELEDSALYLCASSLGPHPLYGYTFGSGTRLTVV.

J is TRBJ1-4 and V is TRBV25-1, with 8 bases matching TRBD1. Germline V gene data show CDR1 as MGHDK and CDR2 as SYGVNS. V shed 8 bases, J shed 6 bases, and the junction held 11 bases outside the gene matches. This CDR3 is built from 15 residues. The CDR3 loop reads CASRNPGTGDEKLFF. The CDR3 DNA reads as TGTGCCAGCCGCAACCCCGGGACAGGTGATGAAAAACTGTTTTTT.

The chain joins TRBV7-2 to TRBJ2-1; maybe TRBD2 (6 bases). CDR1 is SGHTA and CDR2 is FQGNSA in the germline V gene. Trimming removed 1 base from V and 8 bases from J, with 18 bases in between. The CDR3 length is 16 residues. In DNA, the CDR3 is TGTGCCAGCAGCTTAGTGGGGACTGGGCCGATGCATGAGCAGTTCTTC. Protein: CASSLVGTGPMHEQFF.

V gene TRBV7-3 combines with J gene TRBJ2-1; 11 bases line up with TRBD2. This CDR3 has 13 residues. Germline trimming cut 4 bases from V and 12 bases from J; bases unmatched to any gene: 5. Germline loops: CDR1 SGHTA, CDR2 FQGTGA. The CDR3 here is CASSSSGRTGQFF. DNA of the CDR3: TGTGCCAGCAGCTCTAGCGGGAGGACCGGGCAGTTCTTC.

The CDR3 region is CASSSPGPTPSTDTQYF. The CDR3 DNA reads TGCGCCAGCAGCTCCCCGGGACCAACTCCCTCCACAGATACGCAGTATTTT. This chain uses TRBV5-1 with TRBJ2-3, with D perhaps given as TRBD1 or TRBD2 (5 bases each). V lost 3 bases, J lost 2 bases, and 19 bases lay in between. Germline V gene data show CDR1 as SGHRS and CDR2 as YFSETQ. CDR3 length equals 17 residues.

The gene calls are TRBV19 and TRBJ2-5; D not resolved. Deletions cut 4 bases from V and 2 bases from J, with 8 bases between. The germline V gene encodes CDR1 LNHDA and CDR2 SQIVND (reference sequence). CDR3 length: 13 amino acids. The CDR3 region has the DNA TGTGCCAGTAGTAAGGCGCTTCAAGAGACCCAGTACTTC. Its protein is CASSKALQETQYF.

The chain has TRBV28 and TRBJ2-4, with 12 bases aligning to TRBD2. This CDR3 is built from 19 residues. CDR1 is MDHEN, CDR2 SYDVKM, per germline. After removal of 3 bases from V and 0 bases from J, the junction contained 9 bases not matched to a gene. The CDR3 region is CASSLRLWTSGKAKNIQYF. Here the CDR3 DNA reads TGTGCCAGCAGTTTGCGATTGTGGACTAGCGGGAAAGCCAAAAACATTCAGTACTTC.

The chain recombines TRBV5-1 with TRBJ1-1; 7 nucleotides line up with TRBD1. Germline V gene lookup returns CDR1 SGHRS and CDR2 YFSETQ. CDR3 length: 16 amino acids. With 4 bases clipped from V and 5 bases from J, the junction kept 14 bases outside the gene matches. The CDR3 DNA reads TGCGCCAGCAGCATCCGGACAGGCGACCCTCTGACTGAAGCTTTCTTT. It specifies CASSIRTGDPLTEAFF.

This chain connects TRBV6-4 to TRBJ2-1, with 9 bases that match TRBD2. CDR3 length: 15 amino acids. After removal of 3 bases from V and 0 bases from J, the junction contained 0 bases not matched to a gene. Germline loops: CDR1 MRHNA, CDR2 SNTAGT. CDR3 sequence: CASSELAGSYNEQFF. For the CDR3, the DNA is TGTGCCAGCAGTGAACTAGCGGGCTCCTACAATGAGCAGTTCTTC.

This sequence joins TRBV15 and TRBJ1-3, with D perhaps TRBD1 (6 bases). There are 15 residues in the CDR3. The V gene lost 0 bases and the J gene lost 6 bases, with 12 bases spanning the gap. Germline CDR1 is LNHNV and CDR2 is YYDKDF (reference sequence). CDR3 region: CATSRDKGETNTIYF. CDR3 DNA: TGTGCCACCAGCAGAGATAAGGGGGAGACAAACACCATATATTTT.

The chain links TRBV7-9 to TRBJ1-3; D unclear. Germline V gives CDR1 SEHNR, CDR2 FQNEAQ (reference sequence). V was trimmed by 5 bases and J by 1 base, leaving 3 bases between them. The CDR3 is 12 amino acids. CDR3 DNA: TGTGCCAGCAGCCAGTCTGGAAACACCATATATTTT. Protein product: CASSQSGNTIYF.

V is TRBV7-2 and J is TRBJ2-1; a possible D gene is TRBD1 (6 bases). Germline CDR1 and CDR2: SGHTA and FQGNSA. V was trimmed by 7 bases and J by 1 base, leaving 14 bases between them. There are 15 residues in the CDR3. CDR3 loop: CASTQPGVSYNEQFF. The CDR3 nucleotides are TGTGCCAGCACCCAACCAGGGGTATCCTACAATGAGCAGTTCTTC.

The CDR3 DNA is TGTGCCAGCAGTCTTAAACCAGGTTCCAATCAGCCCCAGCATTTT. It yields the protein CASSLKPGSNQPQHF. The genes are TRBV6-5 and TRBJ1-5; no firm D call. Trimming took off 5 bases at V and 3 bases at J, with 14 bases between the two ends. In germline, CDR1 is MNHEY, CDR2 SVGAGI. This CDR3 region has 15 residues.

The genes are TRBV7-8 and TRBJ1-5, with TRBD1 matching over 12 bases. The germline gives CDR1 SGHVS, CDR2 FQNEAQ. With 1 base clipped from V and 7 bases from J, the junction kept 5 bases outside the gene matches. This CDR3 comprises 16 residues. CDR3 DNA: TGTGCCAGCAGCTTAGAGGGACAGGGGGCAAGCCAGCCCCAGCATTTT. Amino acids: CASSLEGQGASQPQHF.